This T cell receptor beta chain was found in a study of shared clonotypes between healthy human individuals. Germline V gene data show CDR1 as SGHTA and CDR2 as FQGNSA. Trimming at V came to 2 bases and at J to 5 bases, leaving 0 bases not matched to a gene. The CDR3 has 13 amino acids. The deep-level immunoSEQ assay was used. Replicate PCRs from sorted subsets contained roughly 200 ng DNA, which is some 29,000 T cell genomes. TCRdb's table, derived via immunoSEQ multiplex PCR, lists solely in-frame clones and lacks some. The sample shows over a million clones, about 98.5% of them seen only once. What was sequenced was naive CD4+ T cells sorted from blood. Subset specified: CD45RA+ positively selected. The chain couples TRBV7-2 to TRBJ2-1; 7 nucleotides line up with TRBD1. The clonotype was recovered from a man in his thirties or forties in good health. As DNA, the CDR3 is TGTGCCAGCAGCTTAACAGGGGACAATGAGCAGTTCTTC. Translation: CASSLTGDNEQFF.